This entry features one T cell receptor (beta chain) sequence. The record originates from a study of CD4 T cell repertoires in COVID-19. The data were produced by immunoSEQ multiplex PCR, yet TCRdb's version contains in-frame clones alone and is incomplete. The table records approximately 75,000 clones, 80% to 90% of them present only once. Germline lookup yields CDR1 MNHEY and CDR2 SVGAGI. This CDR3 contains 12 residues. V lost 2 bases, J lost 7 bases, and 6 bases lay in between. V gene TRBV6-5 combines with J gene TRBJ1-5; D gene ambiguous. The sequenced sample was CD4+ T cells from peripheral blood, obtained after recovery from COVID-19. The origin of this receptor is a human donor who had COVID-19. CDR3 coding DNA: TGTGCCAGCAGTTACGACTTGCAGCCCCAGCATTTT. Amino acid sequence: CASSYDLQPQHF.